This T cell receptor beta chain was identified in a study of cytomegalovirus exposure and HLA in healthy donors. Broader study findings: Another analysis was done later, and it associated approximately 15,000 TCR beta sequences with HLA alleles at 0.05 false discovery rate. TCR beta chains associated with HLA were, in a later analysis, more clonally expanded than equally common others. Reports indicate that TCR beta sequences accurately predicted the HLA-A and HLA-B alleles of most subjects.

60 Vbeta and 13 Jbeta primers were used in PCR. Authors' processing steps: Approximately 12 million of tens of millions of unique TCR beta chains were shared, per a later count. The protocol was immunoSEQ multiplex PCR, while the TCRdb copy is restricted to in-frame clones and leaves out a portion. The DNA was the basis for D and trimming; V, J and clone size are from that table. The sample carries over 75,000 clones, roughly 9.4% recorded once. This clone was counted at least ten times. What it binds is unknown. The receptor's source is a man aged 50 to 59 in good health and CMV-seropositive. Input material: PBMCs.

The chain's CDR3 is CAISVGQGVYEQYF. The DNA of the CDR3 is TGTGCCATCAGTGTTGGGCAGGGGGTATACGAGCAGTACTTC. This chain uses TRBV10-3 with TRBJ2-7; 7 bases match TRBD1. Unmatched junction bases numbered 7, after V lost 4 bases and J lost 4 bases. Looked up from germline, CDR1 is ENHRY and CDR2 is SYGVKD. There are 14 residues in the CDR3.